These 21 T cell receptor beta chains originate from one sample sequenced in a study of T cell responses to AZD1222 COVID-19 vaccine (dated by TCRdb to 2020 to 2022). The library was produced with the immunoSEQ multiplex PCR assay. Here the immuneACCESS table is served through TCRdb, limited to in-frame sequences with V and J called. Missing clones are a known gap in these copies; in checked studies unresolved V genes cover under half, and the rest lacks a known reason. The sample table records approximately 150,000 clones; about nine tenths of these occur just once. The ten largest clonotypes hold 4.5% to 6.5% of the sample. The time point label on this specimen signifies: baseline before first vaccination. The starting material was peripheral blood, obtained on day 0 of AZD1222 vaccination. The receptors stem from an adult in good health.

The chain combines TRBV5-5 with TRBJ2-1; TRBD2 is a possible D gene (6 bases). The CDR3 spans 16 residues. Germline assignment: CDR1 SGHKS and CDR2 YYEKEE (reference sequence). Trimming took off 0 bases at V and 1 base at J, with 11 bases between the two ends. The DNA for the CDR3 is TGTGCCAGCAGCTTGGGGATGAGCGGGTCCTACAATGAGCAGTTCTTC. As protein: CASSLGMSGSYNEQFF.

The chain employs TRBV5-4 and TRBJ2-4; 8 nucleotides match TRBD1. J was trimmed by 0 bases and V by 4 bases; bases with no gene match: 6. Germline assignment: CDR1 SGHNT and CDR2 YYREEE (reference sequence). This CDR3 is 16 amino acids long. CDR3 DNA: TGTGCCAGCAGCATGGGACAGGAGAGAGCCAAAAACATTCAGTACTTC. It yields the protein CASSMGQERAKNIQYF.

The chain is built from TRBV5-4 and TRBJ1-2; D ambiguous. The CDR3 has 12 residues. CDR1 and CDR2 from the germline V gene are SGHNT and YYREEE (reference sequence). The V and J ends lost 4 bases and 4 bases respectively, with 8 bases between them. CDR3 loop: CASSPEGYGYTF. The CDR3 nucleotides read TGTGCCAGCAGCCCCGAGGGCTATGGCTACACCTTC.

V gene TRBV15 combines with J gene TRBJ2-1, with D unclear. Trimming shortened V by 0 bases and J by 6 bases, and 6 bases separated the two germline ends. The CDR3 contains 13 residues. Germline CDR1 and CDR2: LNHNV and YYDKDF (reference sequence). CDR3 coding DNA: TGTGCCACCAGCAGAGATTGGAGCAATGAGCAGTTCTTC. The encoded protein is CATSRDWSNEQFF.

V usage is TRBV6-1 and J usage is TRBJ1-6; tentatively, D is TRBD1 (5 bases). Germline V gives CDR1 MNHNS, CDR2 SASEGT. V was clipped by 4 bases and J by 4 bases, with 8 bases between them. The CDR3 extends over 14 amino acids. This CDR3 reads CASSAAGYNSPLHF. CDR3 DNA sequence: TGTGCCAGCAGTGCAGCAGGGTATAATTCACCCCTCCACTTT.

The rearrangement uses TRBV2 and TRBJ1-1; tentative D call: TRBD1 (5 bases). The germline CDR1 and CDR2 sequences are SNHLY and FYNNEI. The CDR3 spans 15 residues. V lost 4 bases to trimming and J lost 2 bases, with 14 bases between them. This CDR3 is CASSAGFRANTEAFF. The CDR3 nucleotides read TGTGCCAGCAGTGCCGGGTTCAGGGCAAACACTGAAGCTTTCTTT.

The V and J genes are TRBV27 and TRBJ2-2; tentative D call: TRBD1 (5 bases). CDR1 is MNHEY and CDR2 is SMNVEV in the germline V gene (reference sequence). The length of the CDR3 is 16 residues. Trimming stripped 5 bases from V and 4 bases from J, with 17 bases between. This CDR3 is CASSIDRARGTGELFF. CDR3 sequence (DNA): TGTGCCAGCAGTATAGACCGGGCAAGGGGCACCGGGGAGCTGTTTTTT.

V is TRBV7-2 and J is TRBJ2-1; the D gene is possibly TRBD1 (5 bases). Germline CDR1 and CDR2: SGHTA and FQGNSA. Trimming took 3 bases from V and 4 from J, leaving 7 bases between them. This CDR3 contains 13 residues. The CDR3 DNA reads as TGTGCCAGCAGCTTGGACAATTACAATGAGCAGTTCTTC. Its translation is CASSLDNYNEQFF.

The DNA for the CDR3 is TGTGCCAGCAGCCAAGATTCGGATGGTACGCAGTATTTT. Its translation: CASSQDSDGTQYF. V and J are TRBV4-2 and TRBJ2-3; D is undetermined. The CDR3 sequence is 13 residues long. The V end lost 0 bases, the J end lost 8 bases, and 9 bases lay between the germline ends. Germline V gene sequence: CDR1 LGHNA, CDR2 YNFKEQ.

This chain connects TRBV28 to TRBJ2-7; TRBD2 is a possible D gene (5 bases). The germline V gene encodes CDR1 MDHEN and CDR2 SYDVKM. Trimming pared 0 bases from V and 0 bases from J, leaving 9 bases between. This CDR3 is 15 amino acids long. The CDR3 DNA sequence: TGTGCCAGCAGTTTATGGGCAGGACTCTCCTACGAGCAGTACTTC. It yields the protein CASSLWAGLSYEQYF.

The rearrangement links TRBV4-2 to TRBJ1-2; 7 nucleotides line up with TRBD1. Trimming removed 0 bases from V and 8 bases from J; junction bases left unmatched: 6. The CDR3 totals 14 residues. The V gene's germline CDR1 is LGHNA and CDR2 YNFKEQ. This CDR3 is CASSQEWGTVGYTF. The CDR3, as DNA: TGTGCCAGCAGCCAAGAGTGGGGGACAGTCGGCTACACCTTC.

The chain uses TRBV7-9 and TRBJ2-7, with 9 nucleotides matching TRBD1. This CDR3 has 16 amino acids. Germline loops: CDR1 SEHNR, CDR2 FQNEAQ (reference sequence). Trimming removed 1 base from V and 6 bases from J; junction bases left unmatched: 10. The CDR3 sequence: CASSLGTGAPGSEQYF. The CDR3 DNA reads as TGTGCCAGCAGCTTAGGGACAGGGGCCCCAGGAAGCGAGCAGTACTTC.

The chain uses TRBV30 and TRBJ1-3; TRBD1 might be the D (6 bases). Trimming shortened V by 5 bases and J by 0 bases, and 20 bases separated the two germline ends. This CDR3 has 17 amino acids. From germline, CDR1 is GTSNPN and CDR2 SVGIG (reference sequence). CDR3 region: CAWGNGGGRYSGNTIYF. The CDR3 DNA sequence: TGTGCCTGGGGCAACGGGGGGGGGCGATACTCTGGAAACACCATATATTTT.

The V call is TRBV10-3, the J call TRBJ1-2; 7 nucleotides agree with TRBD1. V dropped 6 bases and J dropped 1; count of bases not matched to a gene: 5. The CDR3 runs to 14 residues. Germline values: CDR1 ENHRY, CDR2 SYGVKD. For the CDR3, the DNA is TGTGCCATCAGGGGGGACAGAGATAACTATGGCTACACCTTC. It is translated as CAIRGDRDNYGYTF.

DNA of the CDR3: TGCAGCGTTGAAAGGACAGGGGTCTATGGCTACACCTTC. Amino acids: CSVERTGVYGYTF. The chain joins TRBV29-1 to TRBJ1-2, with 9 bases that match TRBD1. J gave up 4 bases and V 2 bases, and 2 bases lay outside the gene matches. CDR3 length: 13 amino acids. CDR1 SQVTM and CDR2 ANQGSEA come from the germline V gene. The full variable domain, in which reference TRBV29-1 and TRBJ1-2 provide the parts outside the CDR3, is SAVISQKPSRDICQRGTSLTIQCQVDSQVTMMFWYRQQPGQSLTLIATANQGSEATYESGFVIDKFPISRPNLTFSTLTVSNMSPEDSSIYLCSVERTGVYGYTFGSGTRLTVV.

The chain joins TRBV6-2 or TRBV6-3 to TRBJ2-1; tentatively, D is TRBD1 or TRBD2 (5 bases each). Germline V gene sequence: CDR1 MNHEY, CDR2 SVGEGT. The V end was cut by 2 bases, the J end by 3 bases, with 8 bases between. CDR3 length: 14 amino acids. CDR3 region: CASSYEGLYNEQFF. DNA for the CDR3: TGTGCCAGCAGTTACGAGGGGCTCTACAATGAGCAGTTCTTC.

The V gene is TRBV4-2, the J gene TRBJ2-7; D is ambiguous. Per germline, CDR1 LGHNA and CDR2 YNFKEQ. V lost 0 bases and J lost 2, with 11 bases in between. The CDR3 contains 15 residues. The CDR3 loop reads CASSQDLRRAYEQYF. The DNA for the CDR3 is TGTGCCAGCAGCCAAGATCTCAGAAGGGCCTACGAGCAGTACTTC.

J is TRBJ1-5 and V is TRBV7-2; D is undetermined. The length of the CDR3 is 13 residues. From germline, CDR1 is SGHTA and CDR2 FQGNSA. V gave up 7 bases and J gave up 4 bases, with 11 bases separating them. The CDR3 DNA is TGTGCCAGCACCTGGGTGGGTAATCAGCCCCAGCATTTT. Amino acids: CASTWVGNQPQHF. The whole variable domain, filled in from reference TRBV7-2 and TRBJ1-5, reads GAGVSQSPSNKVTEKGKDVELRCDPISGHTALYWYRQSLGQGLEFLIYFQGNSAPDKSGLPSDRFSAERTGGSVSTLTIQRTQQEDSAVYLCASTWVGNQPQHFGDGTRLSIL.

The V call is TRBV4-2, the J call TRBJ2-7; perhaps D is TRBD1 or TRBD2 (5 bases each). The V gene's germline CDR1 is LGHNA and CDR2 YNFKEQ. V was shortened by 3 bases and J by 3 bases, with 15 bases between the two germline ends. The CDR3 is 15 amino acids. Here the CDR3 reads CASSHSGTKSYEQYF. DNA of the CDR3: TGTGCCAGCAGCCACTCCGGGACCAAAAGCTACGAGCAGTACTTC.

V usage is TRBV24-1 and J usage is TRBJ1-5, with D perhaps TRBD1 (5 bases). The CDR3 runs 14 residues. Trimming removed 7 bases at V and 2 bases at J, with 11 bases between. Germline V lookup: CDR1 KGHDR, CDR2 SFDVKD. As DNA, the CDR3 is TGTGCCACCAGCACTACGGGGGGCAATCAGCCCCAGCATTTT. Its protein product is CATSTTGGNQPQHF.

This clone was found many times. The gene calls are TRBV2 and TRBJ2-2; TRBD1 might be the D (6 bases). This CDR3 contains 13 residues. V was pared by 2 bases and J by 7 bases, with 8 bases between. The germline gives CDR1 SNHLY, CDR2 FYNNEI. The CDR3 here is CASSEQGHGELFF. In DNA, the CDR3 is TGTGCCAGCAGTGAACAGGGGCACGGGGAGCTGTTTTTT.